The clone carrying this T cell receptor (beta chain) showed up just a few times. Its antigen is still unknown. The length of the CDR3 is 15 residues. V lost 7 bases, J lost 5 bases, and 18 bases lay in between. The germline V gene has CDR1 LNHDA and CDR2 SQIVND (reference sequence). This sample stems from a study of CD8+ T cells in alopecia areata. The study's findings and limits: Alopecia totalis/universalis scalp especially showed more expanded CD8+ clones than normal scalp.

Investigators isolated RNA and reverse transcribed it into cDNA to act as the sequencing template. The assay was immunoSEQ multiplex PCR, and TCRdb's table has in-frame clones only and misses some. In the table there are under 300,000 clones, around two thirds of which are singletons. Sampling of alopecia areata patients yielded lesional scalp punch biopsies as well as peripheral blood. This receptor was obtained from a human donor with alopecia areata. Sequenced here: CD4+ T cells sorted from blood, sampled at week 0. The chain employs TRBV19 and TRBJ1-5; perhaps TRBD1 as D (5 bases). CDR3 in DNA: TGTGCCAGTACCTATAGTTCAGGGCTAGATCAGCCCCAGCATTTT. Its protein product is CASTYSSGLDQPQHF.